Listed here are 3 T cell receptor beta chains from one sample, sequenced in a study of T cell responses to AZD1222 COVID-19 vaccine. Produced via immunoSEQ multiplex PCR; TCRdb's table is partial and in-frame only. The table lists over 85,000 clones, around nine tenths of them singletons, with more than 9.5% in the top ten. The sample in question was peripheral blood, obtained on day 0 of AZD1222 vaccination. These receptors came from an adult in good health.

The chain links TRBV14 to TRBJ2-1, with 8 bases that match TRBD1. Trimming removed 0 bases from V and 3 bases from J; junction bases left unmatched: 4. The CDR3 has 16 amino acids. Germline V gene lookup returns CDR1 SGHDN and CDR2 FVKESK. The CDR3 here is CASSQERTGIYNEQFF. The CDR3 region has the DNA TGTGCCAGCAGCCAAGAAAGGACAGGGATCTACAATGAGCAGTTCTTC.

The V and J genes are TRBV18 and TRBJ1-1; weak D call: TRBD1 (5 bases). This CDR3 comprises 14 residues. V lost 2 bases and J lost 5, with 12 bases in between. Germline assignment: CDR1 KGHSH and CDR2 LQKENI. The CDR3 DNA follows: TGTGCCAGCTCACCAATCGGGGGAGGAACTGAAGCTTTCTTT. It translates to CASSPIGGGTEAFF. Full variable domain (rest looked up from reference TRBV18 and TRBJ1-1): NAGVMQNPRHLVRRRGQEARLRCSPMKGHSHVYWYRQLPEEGLKFMVYLQKENIIDESGMPKERFSAEFPKEGPSILRIQQVVRGDSAAYFCASSPIGGGTEAFFGQGTRLTVV.

This clone came up once. This chain links TRBV18 with TRBJ2-3, with TRBD1 matching over 8 bases. The CDR3 totals 16 residues. V lost 3 bases and J lost 0; bases outside the gene matches: 5. CDR1 and CDR2 from the germline V gene are KGHSH and LQKENI. This chain's CDR3 is CASSPGTGASTDTQYF. The DNA of the CDR3 is TGTGCCAGCTCACCTGGGACAGGAGCTAGCACAGATACGCAGTATTTT.